This is a list of T cell receptor beta chains from one sample in a study of cytomegalovirus exposure and HLA in healthy donors. Some clones are missing from TCRdb's copy, which holds only in-frame ones; the method was immunoSEQ multiplex PCR. The sample gives approximately 120,000 clones, under 90% of which show up once; 2% is in the top ten. Material for sequencing was PBMCs. The origin of the receptors is a woman aged 18-35 years in good health and CMV-seronegative. Each CDR3 is given without its conserved first and last residue. The order of the fields is V gene, clone size, J gene, CDR3 protein. Size is omitted from some rows. Given values are once, few, many or a class for expanded clones.

>TRBV30|few|TRBJ1-5
AWRGQVNQPQH
>TRBV12-5|.|TRBJ2-3
ASGLAYLTYAGDTDTQY
>TRBV18|once|TRBJ2-7
ASSPSGVLAGEEQY
>TRBV7-8|.|TRBJ2-3
ASSADRAADTQY
>TRBV7-2|.|TRBJ2-7
ASSFDRISGVGEQY
>TRBV27|few|TRBJ2-1
ASSSRAGLSYNEQF
>TRBV28|once|TRBJ2-1
ASSSYGVAGDEQF
>TRBV9|.|TRBJ2-1
ASSVDPSSYNEQF
>TRBV18|.|TRBJ1-2
ASSSRLFYT
>TRBV6-5|.|TRBJ2-7
ASSYIRGYSYEQY
>TRBV19|.|TRBJ2-7
ASSHVKARGEQY
>TRBV18|.|TRBJ1-4
ASSPGRDNEKLF
>TRBV7-9|once|TRBJ2-7
ASSLPDRGPHEQY
>TRBV5-1|.|TRBJ1-1
ASSLPDRVDTEAF
>TRBV5-1|.|TRBJ2-7
ASSFVRSAHYEQY
>TRBV18|.|TRBJ1-4
ASSPGATNEKLF
>TRBV7-9|.|TRBJ1-3
ASSLVGGVEGNTIY
>TRBV2|.|TRBJ2-4
ATLIRNIQY
>TRBV11-2|.|TRBJ2-7
ASRFGAGGPYEQY
>TRBV4-1|.|TRBJ2-1
ASSLRGVSYNEQF
>TRBV6-1|.|TRBJ1-1
ASTPGDETEAF
>TRBV30|.|TRBJ2-2
AWSVARYTGELF
>TRBV11-1|.|TRBJ2-1
ASRAGNSYYNEQF
>TRBV4-1|.|TRBJ2-2
ASSQEVPAGNTGELF
>TRBV30|.|TRBJ2-1
AWSNGATYEQF
>TRBV5-6|.|TRBJ2-5
ASSLRGWETQY
>TRBV29-1|.|TRBJ1-2
SVEGGIYGYT
>TRBV11-2|.|TRBJ2-7
ASSGGVHSYEQY
>TRBV6-6|once|TRBJ2-7
ASSYSSSGRSYEQY
>TRBV2|.|TRBJ1-1
ARSPTGRGTEAF
>TRBV5-1|.|TRBJ2-5
ASSLAASGNFQETQY
>TRBV18|.|TRBJ2-2
ASSPQGGPTGELF
>TRBV10-3|.|TRBJ2-1
AIKPASAGAYNEQF
>TRBV6-1|.|TRBJ2-5
ASSEQGVWETQY
>TRBV19|.|TRBJ1-5
ASNSGGTQPQH
>TRBV6-5|.|TRBJ2-2
ASRGTPIAGELF
>TRBV4-1|.|TRBJ2-1
ASSRLPGQVFDEQF